The rows below give T cell receptor beta chains drawn from one sample of a study of T cell changes during pregnancy in multiple sclerosis. The method was immunoSEQ multiplex PCR; TCRdb's version includes in-frame clones alone and lacks a portion of them. Here the sample spans 50,000 to 80,000 clones, just under 95% being singletons. Sequenced material: peripheral blood, taken in the second trimester of pregnancy. The receptors stem from a female donor with multiple sclerosis, enrolled in a pregnancy study. Both conserved end residues are part of each CDR3. Each record gives: V gene, J gene, D gene, CDR3 length, clone size, CDR3 DNA, CDR3 protein. D genes are given only for firm matches. Expanded clones are given a class, and other clones once, few, many or no size at all.

v_call: TRBV5-1; j_call: TRBJ2-7; d_call: TRBD2; cdr3_length: 15; clone_size: -; cdr3_nt: TGCGCCAGCAGCTCGCCGGGACTAGCGCCGGACGAGCAGTACTTC; cdr3_aa: CASSSPGLAPDEQYF
v_call: TRBV6-6; j_call: TRBJ2-1; d_call: TRBD2; cdr3_length: 13; clone_size: -; cdr3_nt: TGTGCCAGCACCCGGGAGGTCAATAATGAGCAGTTCTTC; cdr3_aa: CASTREVNNEQFF
v_call: TRBV7-6; j_call: TRBJ2-5; d_call: -; cdr3_length: 14; clone_size: -; cdr3_nt: TGTGCCAGCAGCCAACTACAGGGTTCGGATACCCAGTACTTC; cdr3_aa: CASSQLQGSDTQYF
v_call: TRBV10-3; j_call: TRBJ2-3; d_call: TRBD2; cdr3_length: 17; clone_size: -; cdr3_nt: TGTGCCATCAGTGAGTCCAGACTAGCGGGAGGTGCAGATACGCAGTATTTT; cdr3_aa: CAISESRLAGGADTQYF
v_call: TRBV4-1; j_call: TRBJ1-3; d_call: -; cdr3_length: 16; clone_size: -; cdr3_nt: TGCGCCAGCAGCCAAGATGGGGCCTCAAGAGGAAACACCATATATTTT; cdr3_aa: CASSQDGASRGNTIYF
v_call: TRBV18; j_call: TRBJ2-3; d_call: -; cdr3_length: 14; clone_size: -; cdr3_nt: TGTGCCAGCTCCCTTACTAGCATTCAAGATACGCAGTATTTT; cdr3_aa: CASSLTSIQDTQYF
v_call: TRBV5-1; j_call: TRBJ1-6; d_call: TRBD1; cdr3_length: 16; clone_size: -; cdr3_nt: TGCGCCAGCAGCTTGCAAGGGACAGGCGGTGATTCACCCCTCCACTTT; cdr3_aa: CASSLQGTGGDSPLHF
v_call: TRBV6-5; j_call: TRBJ2-2; d_call: -; cdr3_length: 15; clone_size: -; cdr3_nt: TGTGCCAGCAGTCCAGTCGGGGGTAACACCGGGGAGCTGTTTTTT; cdr3_aa: CASSPVGGNTGELFF
v_call: TRBV29-1; j_call: TRBJ2-3; d_call: -; cdr3_length: 16; clone_size: -; cdr3_nt: TGCAGCGTTGCGGGGGGTAGGGGGGGCCTCACAGATACGCAGTATTTT; cdr3_aa: CSVAGGRGGLTDTQYF
v_call: TRBV5-6; j_call: TRBJ2-5; d_call: TRBD1; cdr3_length: 15; clone_size: -; cdr3_nt: TGTGCCAGCAGCTCCGGGACAGGGTTTGGAGAGACCCAGTACTTC; cdr3_aa: CASSSGTGFGETQYF
v_call: TRBV5-1; j_call: TRBJ1-4; d_call: -; cdr3_length: 14; clone_size: -; cdr3_nt: TGCGCCAGCAGCAGAGATTCCACTAATGAAAAACTGTTTTTT; cdr3_aa: CASSRDSTNEKLFF
v_call: TRBV7-9; j_call: TRBJ2-7; d_call: -; cdr3_length: 14; clone_size: -; cdr3_nt: TGTGCCAGCAGCTTACAGGGCGGCTCCTACGAGCAGTACTTC; cdr3_aa: CASSLQGGSYEQYF
v_call: TRBV5-1; j_call: TRBJ1-3; d_call: TRBD1; cdr3_length: 16; clone_size: -; cdr3_nt: TGCGCCAGCAGCTTGCTCGGACAGGGCACTGGAAACACCATATATTTT; cdr3_aa: CASSLLGQGTGNTIYF
v_call: TRBV10-3; j_call: TRBJ1-1; d_call: -; cdr3_length: 13; clone_size: -; cdr3_nt: TGTGCCATCCAACGCGGTCTGGACACTGAAGCTTTCTTT; cdr3_aa: CAIQRGLDTEAFF
v_call: TRBV10-3; j_call: TRBJ1-1; d_call: -; cdr3_length: 13; clone_size: -; cdr3_nt: TGTGCCATCAGCGAACAGGGAAACACTGAAGCTTTCTTT; cdr3_aa: CAISEQGNTEAFF
v_call: TRBV7-9; j_call: TRBJ1-4; d_call: -; cdr3_length: 17; clone_size: -; cdr3_nt: TGTGCCAGCAGCTTAGCGAATCAGGGATCAACTAATGAAAAACTGTTTTTT; cdr3_aa: CASSLANQGSTNEKLFF
v_call: TRBV7-3; j_call: TRBJ2-1; d_call: TRBD2; cdr3_length: 15; clone_size: -; cdr3_nt: TGTGCCAGCAGCTTAAATAGCGGGAGAAGGAATGAGCAGTTCTTC; cdr3_aa: CASSLNSGRRNEQFF
v_call: TRBV6-6; j_call: TRBJ2-1; d_call: TRBD2; cdr3_length: 15; clone_size: once; cdr3_nt: TGTGCCAGCAGACACGCCGGACTAGGCTACAATGAGCAGTTCTTC; cdr3_aa: CASRHAGLGYNEQFF
v_call: TRBV19; j_call: TRBJ2-7; d_call: TRBD2; cdr3_length: 16; clone_size: -; cdr3_nt: TGTGCCAGTAGAGCCCCGGGACTAGCGGGAGGCTACGAGCAGTACTTC; cdr3_aa: CASRAPGLAGGYEQYF
v_call: TRBV7-3; j_call: TRBJ2-3; d_call: TRBD2; cdr3_length: 15; clone_size: -; cdr3_nt: TGTGCCAGCAGCTTATACGGCGGGAGTGGAGATACGCAGTATTTT; cdr3_aa: CASSLYGGSGDTQYF
v_call: TRBV5-8; j_call: TRBJ2-7; d_call: -; cdr3_length: 12; clone_size: -; cdr3_nt: TGTGCCAGCAGCTTCGGGACCTACGAGCAGTACTTC; cdr3_aa: CASSFGTYEQYF
v_call: TRBV27; j_call: TRBJ2-1; d_call: -; cdr3_length: 15; clone_size: -; cdr3_nt: TGTGCCAGCAGCTTTATCCGGAGCGCCTACAATGAGCAGTTCTTC; cdr3_aa: CASSFIRSAYNEQFF
v_call: TRBV5-4; j_call: TRBJ2-1; d_call: TRBD2; cdr3_length: 14; clone_size: few; cdr3_nt: TGTGCCAGTACGGAGCGGGGCCGTTACAATGAGCAGTTCTTC; cdr3_aa: CASTERGRYNEQFF
v_call: TRBV30; j_call: TRBJ2-5; d_call: -; cdr3_length: 12; clone_size: -; cdr3_nt: TGTGCCTCCAGGGGGGACAAGGAGACCCAGTACTTC; cdr3_aa: CASRGDKETQYF
v_call: TRBV4-2; j_call: TRBJ2-5; d_call: TRBD2; cdr3_length: 17; clone_size: -; cdr3_nt: TGTGCCAGCAGTACTGGGACTAGCGGGAGCCCCCAAGAGACCCAGTACTTC; cdr3_aa: CASSTGTSGSPQETQYF
v_call: TRBV11-2; j_call: TRBJ2-1; d_call: -; cdr3_length: 15; clone_size: -; cdr3_nt: TGTGCCAGCAGCTTTCCCGACTACGGTGGGAATGAGCAGTTCTTC; cdr3_aa: CASSFPDYGGNEQFF
v_call: TRBV2; j_call: TRBJ1-1; d_call: -; cdr3_length: 12; clone_size: once; cdr3_nt: TGTGCCAGCAGTCTGATGTGGAGGGGAGCTTTCTTT; cdr3_aa: CASSLMWRGAFF
v_call: TRBV13; j_call: TRBJ1-3; d_call: TRBD1; cdr3_length: 15; clone_size: -; cdr3_nt: TGTGCCAGCAGCTACAGGGGCCGGGTTGGAAACACCATATATTTT; cdr3_aa: CASSYRGRVGNTIYF
v_call: TRBV7-9; j_call: TRBJ1-2; d_call: -; cdr3_length: 16; clone_size: -; cdr3_nt: TGTGCCAGCAGGGCTCTCGGGGGGCGCTTGGACTATGGCTACACCTTC; cdr3_aa: CASRALGGRLDYGYTF
v_call: TRBV9; j_call: TRBJ1-2; d_call: -; cdr3_length: 12; clone_size: -; cdr3_nt: TGTGCCAGCAGCGTAGCCGGCTATGGCTACACCTTC; cdr3_aa: CASSVAGYGYTF
v_call: TRBV5-5; j_call: TRBJ2-1; d_call: TRBD1; cdr3_length: 16; clone_size: -; cdr3_nt: TGTGCCAGCAGCTTAATGGGGACAGGATCGTACAATGAGCAGTTCTTC; cdr3_aa: CASSLMGTGSYNEQFF
v_call: TRBV2; j_call: TRBJ2-2; d_call: TRBD2; cdr3_length: 17; clone_size: -; cdr3_nt: TGTGCCAGCAGTGATTCCTCCCTAGCGGGAGTCCCCGGGGAGCTGTTTTTT; cdr3_aa: CASSDSSLAGVPGELFF
v_call: TRBV7-2; j_call: TRBJ2-3; d_call: TRBD1; cdr3_length: 16; clone_size: -; cdr3_nt: TGTGCCAGCAGCTTTTTACAGGGGGCTAGCACAGATACGCAGTATTTT; cdr3_aa: CASSFLQGASTDTQYF
v_call: TRBV28; j_call: TRBJ2-7; d_call: -; cdr3_length: 14; clone_size: -; cdr3_nt: TGTGCCAGCATTAGAGGTGGTAGATCGGGCGAGCAGTACTTC; cdr3_aa: CASIRGGRSGEQYF
v_call: TRBV19; j_call: TRBJ2-1; d_call: TRBD2; cdr3_length: 16; clone_size: -; cdr3_nt: TGTGCCAGTAGTATAATAGGACTAGCGGGGGAAAATGAGCAGTTCTTC; cdr3_aa: CASSIIGLAGENEQFF
v_call: TRBV13; j_call: TRBJ2-5; d_call: TRBD1; cdr3_length: 16; clone_size: -; cdr3_nt: TGTGCCAGCAGCCTAGGGGGACAGGAAACCCAAGAGACCCAGTACTTC; cdr3_aa: CASSLGGQETQETQYF
v_call: TRBV5-1; j_call: TRBJ2-1; d_call: -; cdr3_length: 17; clone_size: -; cdr3_nt: TGCGCCAGCAGCCGTGGGAGTAGGGCTACCCGGCACAATGAGCAGTTCTTC; cdr3_aa: CASSRGSRATRHNEQFF
v_call: TRBV5-3; j_call: TRBJ1-2; d_call: -; cdr3_length: 19; clone_size: few; cdr3_nt: TGTGCCAGAAGCTTGCGGTCAGGGGAAATAGGGGTAGTTGACTATGGCTACACCTTC; cdr3_aa: CARSLRSGEIGVVDYGYTF